Listed here are 20 T cell receptor beta chains from one sample, sequenced in a study of PD-1 blockade in mismatch repair-deficient tumors. TCRdb's copy holds only in-frame clones and misses some; the assay was immunoSEQ multiplex PCR. This table has about 51,000 clones, roughly three quarters appearing once. The input for sequencing was peripheral blood, taken 4 weeks after starting pembrolizumab. These receptors were collected from an adult with mismatch repair-deficient cancer.

This clone showed up just once. The chain links TRBV18 to TRBJ2-3; D is ambiguous. The germline V gene encodes CDR1 KGHSH and CDR2 LQKENI. The CDR3 is made up of 13 amino acids. Trimming left V 2 bases short and J 1 base short, with 4 bases between. The DNA for the CDR3 is TGTGCCAGCTCACCAGACCGCACAGATACGCAGTATTTT. Translation gives CASSPDRTDTQYF.

The genes are TRBV11-3 and TRBJ2-3; possibly TRBD2 for D (6 bases). The CDR3 has 12 amino acids. Germline V gives CDR1 SGHNT, CDR2 YENEEA. V was clipped by 5 bases and J by 8 bases, with 11 bases between them. The CDR3 reads CASSPEEGTQYF. The CDR3 DNA reads as TGTGCCAGCAGCCCAGAGGAGGGTACGCAGTATTTT.

The gene calls are TRBV6-6 and TRBJ2-1, with 9 positions matching TRBD2. Germline CDR1 reads MNHNY; CDR2 reads SVGAGI (reference sequence). J was trimmed by 9 bases and V by 2 bases; bases with no gene match: 8. This CDR3 spans 15 amino acids. This chain's CDR3 is CASSYVAGVMPEQFF. CDR3 sequence (DNA): TGTGCCAGCAGTTACGTAGCGGGAGTAATGCCTGAGCAGTTCTTC.

J is TRBJ2-7 and V is TRBV7-2; 12 bases agree with TRBD2. J gave up 5 bases and V 1 base, and 9 bases lay outside the gene matches. Germline CDR1 and CDR2: SGHTA and FQGNSA. CDR3 length: 17 residues. The CDR3 loop is CASSLGASGRAADEQYF. The DNA for the CDR3 is TGTGCCAGCAGCTTAGGGGCTAGCGGGAGGGCCGCGGACGAGCAGTACTTC.

The chain recombines TRBV29-1 with TRBJ2-2, with a weak D call TRBD2 (7 bases). Per germline, CDR1 SQVTM and CDR2 ANQGSEA. The CDR3 loop spans 14 amino acids. The V end was cut by 3 bases, the J end by 7 bases, with 15 bases between. DNA of the CDR3: TGCAGCGTTGATGAGGGGGGGGCGCACGGGGAGCTGTTTTTT. It yields the protein CSVDEGGAHGELFF.

The chain recombines TRBV10-3 with TRBJ2-7; D possibly corresponds to TRBD2 (6 bases). The ends were cut back, 5 bases at V and 5 bases at J, with 13 bases in the middle. This CDR3 is built from 13 residues. Germline CDR1 ENHRY, CDR2 SYGVKD. The CDR3 DNA reads as TGTGCCATCAGTCGGGGGTTAAAGGACGAGCAGTACTTC. It is translated as CAISRGLKDEQYF.

By share, this clone counts as medium-sized. The CDR3 loop reads CASSLSRWGEAFF. The DNA for the CDR3 is TGTGCCAGCAGTCTAAGCCGTTGGGGTGAAGCTTTCTTT. The chain couples TRBV28 to TRBJ1-1; no clear D. CDR1 and CDR2 from the germline V gene are MDHEN and SYDVKM. The CDR3 consists of 13 residues. The germline V and J ends were trimmed by 5 bases and 7 bases, with 14 bases remaining between them.

The rearrangement joins TRBV18 to TRBJ2-1, with D unclear. V lost 2 bases to trimming and J lost 9 bases, with 11 bases between them. Germline assignment: CDR1 KGHSH and CDR2 LQKENI. The CDR3 totals 13 residues. Here the CDR3 DNA reads TGTGCCAGCTCACCAGGGCAAGGAGCTGAGCAGTTCTTC. Amino acid sequence: CASSPGQGAEQFF.

The chain recombines TRBV13 with TRBJ2-5; D gene uncertain. The CDR3 extends over 13 amino acids. From germline, CDR1 is PRHDT and CDR2 FYEKMQ (reference sequence). V lost 5 bases, J lost 5 bases, and 12 bases lay in between. The CDR3, as DNA: TGTGCCAGCAGCCTACGGGCTTGGGAGACCCAGTACTTC. Translating gives CASSLRAWETQYF.

The chain uses TRBV7-3 and TRBJ2-6; D unresolved. The CDR3 runs 16 residues. V dropped 3 bases and J dropped 0 bases, with 9 bases sitting between them. Germline CDR1 SGHTA, CDR2 FQGTGA. CDR3 amino acids: CASSFRPTSGANVLTF. The DNA for the CDR3 is TGTGCCAGCAGCTTCAGACCCACCTCTGGGGCCAACGTCCTGACTTTC.

This chain uses TRBV29-1 with TRBJ2-3; the match to TRBD2 covers 7 bases. V shed 3 bases and J 5 bases; nucleotides not matched to a gene: 11. The CDR3 spans 15 residues. Germline CDR1 and CDR2: SQVTM and ANQGSEA. The CDR3 coding sequence is TGCAGCGTTGAGTTGACGGGAGGTGGGAGAGATACGCAGTATTTT. It is translated as CSVELTGGGRDTQYF.

This chain links TRBV7-9 with TRBJ2-2; unclear D gene. The CDR3 is 15 amino acids. Trimming took 6 bases from V and 4 from J, leaving 15 bases between them. The V gene's germline CDR1 is SEHNR and CDR2 FQNEAQ (reference sequence). CDR3 bases: TGTGCCAGCAGGCCTATAGGGCGTGGCACCGGGGAGCTGTTTTTT. Translating it yields CASRPIGRGTGELFF.

The V gene is TRBV5-4, the J gene TRBJ2-5; 11 bases match TRBD2. This CDR3 comprises 15 residues. Germline CDR1 SGHNT, CDR2 YYREEE (reference sequence). V shed 4 bases and J 5 bases; nucleotides not matched to a gene: 7. CDR3 DNA: TGTGCCAGCAGCGACACTAGCGGGAGCAAGGAGACCCAGTACTTC. This codes for CASSDTSGSKETQYF.

This chain uses TRBV7-8 with TRBJ1-2; D is perhaps TRBD1 (5 bases). V dropped 1 base and J dropped 2 bases, with 11 bases sitting between them. Germline values: CDR1 SGHVS, CDR2 FQNEAQ. The CDR3 is made up of 15 amino acids. CDR3 loop: CASSLGGEWNYGYTF. In DNA form, the CDR3 reads TGTGCCAGCAGCTTAGGGGGGGAGTGGAACTATGGCTACACCTTC.

The chain carries TRBV5-1 and TRBJ1-1; 7 bases fit TRBD1. Trimming cost V 0 bases and J 7 bases; bases outside gene matches: 6. The CDR3 has 14 amino acids. Germline CDR1 SGHRS, CDR2 YFSETQ. The CDR3 loop is CASSLAGQTVEAFF. As DNA, the CDR3 is TGCGCCAGCAGCTTGGCGGGACAGACGGTTGAAGCTTTCTTT.

This clone was seen a single time. The chain is built from TRBV11-3 and TRBJ2-2; D gene ambiguous. The germline CDR1 and CDR2 sequences are SGHNT and YENEEA. Trimming removed 0 bases from V and 6 bases from J, with 11 bases in between. CDR3 length equals 15 residues. This CDR3 is CASSLDGRKAGELFF. The CDR3, as DNA: TGTGCCAGCAGCTTAGATGGCAGGAAAGCCGGGGAGCTGTTTTTT.

The chain uses TRBV6-6 and TRBJ2-7; D remains ambiguous. V gave up 5 bases and J gave up 4 bases, with 6 bases separating them. Germline values: CDR1 MNHNY, CDR2 SVGAGI (reference sequence). The CDR3 is 11 amino acids. As DNA, the CDR3 is TGTGCCAGCAGTCCGAGGTACGAGCAGTACTTC. It codes for CASSPRYEQYF.

The CDR3 sequence: CASRNSISGNTIYF. For the CDR3, the DNA is TGTGCCAGCAGGAACAGTATCTCTGGAAACACCATATATTTT. This chain uses TRBV28 with TRBJ1-3; D gene unclear. The CDR3 contains 14 residues. Germline V gene sequence: CDR1 MDHEN, CDR2 SYDVKM. Trimming removed 6 bases at V and 0 bases at J, with 9 bases between.

The chain employs TRBV7-8 and TRBJ1-2; 8 bases match TRBD1. The CDR3 length is 16 residues. Germline values: CDR1 SGHVS, CDR2 FQNEAQ. V was clipped by 5 bases and J by 2 bases; unmatched bases: 10. The CDR3 DNA is TGTGCCAGCAGCCCCCTACCAGGGGACAGGAACTATGGCTACACCTTC. Translated: CASSPLPGDRNYGYTF.

By sample fraction, this clone is medium-sized. The chain is built from TRBV7-9 and TRBJ2-7, with D perhaps given as TRBD1 or TRBD2 (5 bases each). The germline V gene encodes CDR1 SEHNR and CDR2 FQNEAQ (reference sequence). The CDR3 totals 16 residues. V gave up 4 bases and J gave up 4 bases, with 20 bases separating them. In nucleotides, the CDR3 is TGTGCCAGCAGCTACCGGGACCACGGAGAGGGATACGAGCAGTACTTC. Translated: CASSYRDHGEGYEQYF.